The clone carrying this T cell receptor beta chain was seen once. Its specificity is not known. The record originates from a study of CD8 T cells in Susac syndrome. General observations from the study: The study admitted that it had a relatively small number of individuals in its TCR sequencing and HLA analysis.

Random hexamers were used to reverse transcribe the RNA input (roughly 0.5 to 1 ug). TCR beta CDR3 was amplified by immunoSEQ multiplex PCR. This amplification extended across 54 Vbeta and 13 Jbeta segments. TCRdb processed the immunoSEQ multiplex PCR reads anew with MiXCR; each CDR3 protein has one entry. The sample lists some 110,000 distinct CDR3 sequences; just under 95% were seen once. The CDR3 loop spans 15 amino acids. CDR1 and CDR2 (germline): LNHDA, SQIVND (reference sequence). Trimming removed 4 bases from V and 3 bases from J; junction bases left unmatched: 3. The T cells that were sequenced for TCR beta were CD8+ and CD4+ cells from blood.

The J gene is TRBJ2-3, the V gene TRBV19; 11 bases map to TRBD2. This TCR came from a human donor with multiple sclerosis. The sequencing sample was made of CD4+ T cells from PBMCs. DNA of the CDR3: TGTGCCAGTAGTAGGCGACTAGCGGGGACAGATACGCAGTATTTT. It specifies CASSRRLAGTDTQYF.